This T cell receptor beta chain stems from a study of OX40 agonist ivuxolimab in advanced cancers. Study background: Patients were treated with ivuxolimab, an agonistic anti-OX40 (CD134) antibody. Prior anti-PD-1, anti-PD-L1 or anti-CTLA-4 therapy did not bar entry, and roughly 40% had some. Dose-escalation patients were diagnosed with hepatocellular carcinoma, melanoma, renal cell cancer or head and neck cancer.

This clone was detected only once. Its antigen is unknown. Libraries were prepared by immunoSEQ multiplex PCR; TCRdb keeps only in-frame clonotypes and omits some of them. The sample holds roughly 100,000 clones, around 87% seen once. The CDR3 spans 14 residues. Germline loops: CDR1 LNHDA, CDR2 SQIVND (reference sequence). V lost 9 bases to trimming and J lost 4 bases, with 18 bases between them. Study results and limitations: Also present in some nonresponders was a low level of normalized T-cell clonal expansion.

This sequence joins TRBV19 and TRBJ1-2; D is unclear. Sample: CD4+ or CD8+ T cells sorted from blood, taken in a trial of the OX40 agonist ivuxolimab. This TCR came from an adult with an advanced solid tumor such as melanoma, head and neck, liver or kidney cancer. Here the CDR3 DNA reads TGTGCCAGCACCCCCGGGCACGGTCCCTATGGCTACACCTTC. Residues: CASTPGHGPYGYTF.